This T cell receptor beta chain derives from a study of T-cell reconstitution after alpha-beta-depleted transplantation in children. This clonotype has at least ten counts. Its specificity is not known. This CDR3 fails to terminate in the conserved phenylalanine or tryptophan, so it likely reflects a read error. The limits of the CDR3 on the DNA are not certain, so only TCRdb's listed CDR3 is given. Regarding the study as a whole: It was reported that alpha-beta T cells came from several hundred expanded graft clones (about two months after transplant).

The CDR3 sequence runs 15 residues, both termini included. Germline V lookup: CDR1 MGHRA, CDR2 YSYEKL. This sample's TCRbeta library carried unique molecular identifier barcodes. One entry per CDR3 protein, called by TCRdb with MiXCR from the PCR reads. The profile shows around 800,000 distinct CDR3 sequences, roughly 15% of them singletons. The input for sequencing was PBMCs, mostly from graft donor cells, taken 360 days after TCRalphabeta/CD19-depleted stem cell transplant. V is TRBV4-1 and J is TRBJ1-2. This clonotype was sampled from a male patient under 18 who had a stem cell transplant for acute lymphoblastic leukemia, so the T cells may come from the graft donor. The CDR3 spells CASSQDPFFGPFFPP.